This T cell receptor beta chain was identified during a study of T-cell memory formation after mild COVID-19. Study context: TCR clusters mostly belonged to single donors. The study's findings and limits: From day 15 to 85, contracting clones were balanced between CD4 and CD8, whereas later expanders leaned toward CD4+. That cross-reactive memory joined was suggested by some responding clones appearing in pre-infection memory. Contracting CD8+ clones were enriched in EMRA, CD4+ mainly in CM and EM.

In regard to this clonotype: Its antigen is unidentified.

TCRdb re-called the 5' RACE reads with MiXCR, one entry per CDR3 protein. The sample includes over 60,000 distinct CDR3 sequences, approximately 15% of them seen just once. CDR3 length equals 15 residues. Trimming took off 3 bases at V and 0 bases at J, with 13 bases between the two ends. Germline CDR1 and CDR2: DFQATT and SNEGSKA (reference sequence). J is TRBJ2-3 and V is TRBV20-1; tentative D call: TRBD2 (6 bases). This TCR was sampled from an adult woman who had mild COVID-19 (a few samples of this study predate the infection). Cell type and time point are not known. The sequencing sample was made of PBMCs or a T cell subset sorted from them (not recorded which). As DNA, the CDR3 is TGCAGTGCTAGCCCCGTAGCGGCCAGCACAGATACGCAGTATTTT. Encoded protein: CSASPVAASTDTQYF.